Listed below are T cell receptor beta chains from one sample, sequenced in a study of identical twins. TCRdb re-derived calls from the 5' RACE reads in MiXCR, one entry per CDR3 protein. The profile covers about 480,000 distinct CDR3 sequences, with approximately 15% appearing a single time and 0.52% taken by the ten largest. In addition, the sample was reused for a study of yellow fever vaccine responses in identical twins.

Input material: CD4+ T cells sorted from blood. The receptors originated from a woman between 18 and 29 years old in good health. Each CDR3 is given with its conserved first and last residue. The order of the fields is J gene, clone size, CDR3 length, V gene, D gene, CDR3 protein, CDR3 DNA. D genes are given only for firm matches. Part of the rows lack a size; the others show once, few, many or a class for expanded clones.

j_call: TRBJ2-6
clone_size: NA
cdr3_length: 17
v_call: TRBV5-6
d_call: TRBD1
cdr3_aa: CASSLPGQGPGANVLTF
cdr3_nt: TGTGCCAGCAGCTTACCGGGACAGGGCCCTGGGGCCAACGTCCTGACTTTC

j_call: TRBJ2-7
clone_size: few
cdr3_length: 15
v_call: TRBV18
d_call: TRBD1
cdr3_aa: CASSDRDSYFYEQYF
cdr3_nt: TGTGCCAGCTCGGACCGGGACAGCTATTTCTACGAGCAGTACTTC

j_call: TRBJ1-6
clone_size: few
cdr3_length: 15
v_call: TRBV6-5
d_call: NA
cdr3_aa: CASSYSLGGNSPLHF
cdr3_nt: TGTGCCAGCAGTTACAGCCTCGGGGGGAATTCACCCCTCCACTTT

j_call: TRBJ2-3
clone_size: NA
cdr3_length: 15
v_call: TRBV9
d_call: NA
cdr3_aa: CASSPRWQGSHTQYF
cdr3_nt: TGTGCCAGCAGCCCCCGTTGGCAGGGGAGCCATACGCAGTATTTT

j_call: TRBJ2-3
clone_size: many
cdr3_length: 12
v_call: TRBV29-1
d_call: TRBD1
cdr3_aa: CSGGQGSDTQYF
cdr3_nt: TGCAGCGGAGGACAGGGCTCAGATACGCAGTATTTT

j_call: TRBJ2-7
clone_size: NA
cdr3_length: 14
v_call: TRBV12-3/TRBV12-4
d_call: TRBD1
cdr3_aa: CASKRDRGLYEQYF
cdr3_nt: TGTGCCAGCAAGCGGGACAGGGGATTATACGAGCAGTACTTC

j_call: TRBJ2-3
clone_size: NA
cdr3_length: 11
v_call: TRBV3-1
d_call: NA
cdr3_aa: CASSQDGTQYF
cdr3_nt: TGTGCCAGCAGCCAAGACGGTACGCAGTATTTT

j_call: TRBJ1-1
clone_size: NA
cdr3_length: 12
v_call: TRBV2
d_call: NA
cdr3_aa: CASSEFQGGPFF
cdr3_nt: TGTGCCAGCAGTGAATTTCAGGGTGGGCCTTTCTTT

j_call: TRBJ2-1
clone_size: few
cdr3_length: 14
v_call: TRBV7-2
d_call: NA
cdr3_aa: CASSLAFKRNEQFF
cdr3_nt: TGTGCCAGCAGCTTAGCTTTTAAAAGGAATGAGCAGTTCTTC

j_call: TRBJ2-5
clone_size: NA
cdr3_length: 19
v_call: TRBV11-2
d_call: TRBD2
cdr3_aa: CASSYGGASGRGYQETQYF
cdr3_nt: TGTGCCAGCAGCTACGGTGGGGCTAGCGGGAGAGGATACCAAGAGACCCAGTACTTC

j_call: TRBJ2-3
clone_size: NA
cdr3_length: 16
v_call: TRBV5-1
d_call: TRBD2
cdr3_aa: CASSIRTSWATDTQYF
cdr3_nt: TGCGCCAGCAGCATAAGGACTAGCTGGGCGACAGATACGCAGTATTTT

j_call: TRBJ2-3
clone_size: few
cdr3_length: 16
v_call: TRBV28
d_call: NA
cdr3_aa: CASSNNLGARTDTQYF
cdr3_nt: TGTGCCAGCAGTAATAATTTGGGGGCCCGCACAGATACGCAGTATTTT

j_call: TRBJ2-5
clone_size: few
cdr3_length: 15
v_call: TRBV5-6
d_call: NA
cdr3_aa: CASSQASGGSETQYF
cdr3_nt: TGTGCCAGCAGCCAAGCCTCCGGGGGTTCGGAGACCCAGTACTTC

j_call: TRBJ2-7
clone_size: many
cdr3_length: 16
v_call: TRBV19
d_call: NA
cdr3_aa: CASSRHGGSSRYEQYF
cdr3_nt: TGTGCCAGTAGTAGGCATGGGGGGTCCTCCCGCTACGAGCAGTACTTC